The rows below give T cell receptor beta chains drawn from one sample of a study of blood T cells in healthy people across ages. TCRdb re-analysed the 5' RACE reads in MiXCR, keeping a single row per CDR3 protein. The repertoire holds approximately 1.5 million distinct CDR3 sequences, almost 35% seen once, with approximately 10% in the top ten. The sequenced sample consisted of blood. All receptors derive from a woman aged 25 to 39 in good health. The CDR3 runs from the conserved cysteine through the conserved F or W. The D gene is left open where the match is weak. Where a row states a size, it is once, few, many or the class of an expanded clone; other rows omit it.

j_call	v_call	clone_size	d_call	cdr3_aa	cdr3_nt
TRBJ2-7	TRBV5-5	.	.	CASSLDAAMSYEQYF	TGTGCCAGCAGCTTGGACGCGGCCATGTCCTACGAGCAGTACTTC
TRBJ2-1	TRBV19	.	TRBD2	CASNIAGHSYNEQFF	TGTGCCAGTAACATAGCGGGGCACTCCTACAATGAGCAGTTCTTC
TRBJ2-2	TRBV11-2	.	.	CASSNLGRKNGELFF	TGTGCCAGCTCTAATCTGGGCAGGAAAAACGGGGAGCTGTTTTTT
TRBJ2-7	TRBV6-2/TRBV6-3	.	.	CAGSYPLGERIAYEQYF	TGTGCCGGCAGTTACCCGTTGGGGGAGAGAATAGCCTACGAGCAGTACTTC
TRBJ1-1	TRBV29-1	.	.	CSVGYSYTEAFF	TGCAGCGTTGGGTACAGCTACACTGAAGCTTTCTTT
TRBJ1-2	TRBV4-1	.	TRBD1	CASSQELAGGYGYTF	TGCGCCAGCAGCCAAGAGTTAGCAGGGGGCTATGGCTACACCTTC
TRBJ2-7	TRBV6-2/TRBV6-3	.	.	CASMRDIGTYEQYF	TGTGCCAGCATGAGGGACATCGGGACCTACGAGCAGTACTTC
TRBJ2-7	TRBV6-1	few	TRBD2	CASTREGLAYF	TGTGCCAGCACCCGAGAGGGACTAGCGTACTTC
TRBJ1-2	TRBV9	.	TRBD1	CASSASPGTDYGYTF	TGTGCCAGCAGCGCCTCTCCCGGGACAGACTATGGCTACACCTTC
TRBJ2-5	TRBV30	few	.	CAWSGTDQETQYF	TGTGCCTGGAGTGGGACAGATCAAGAGACCCAGTACTTC
TRBJ1-5	TRBV27	.	.	CASSLLGALGNQPQHF	TGTGCCAGCAGTTTATTGGGGGCGCTTGGCAATCAGCCCCAGCATTTT
TRBJ2-5	TRBV20-1	.	.	CSARDLGGHEGETQYF	TGCAGTGCTAGAGATCTTGGGGGACACGAGGGAGAGACCCAGTACTTC
TRBJ2-1	TRBV5-1	few	.	CASSLVVFRGSSYNEQFF	TGCGCCAGCAGCTTGGTAGTTTTCCGGGGGAGCTCCTACAATGAGCAGTTCTTC
TRBJ2-3	TRBV10-3	few	.	CAMGPAAPDTQYF	TGTGCCATGGGGCCAGCGGCACCCGATACGCAGTATTTT